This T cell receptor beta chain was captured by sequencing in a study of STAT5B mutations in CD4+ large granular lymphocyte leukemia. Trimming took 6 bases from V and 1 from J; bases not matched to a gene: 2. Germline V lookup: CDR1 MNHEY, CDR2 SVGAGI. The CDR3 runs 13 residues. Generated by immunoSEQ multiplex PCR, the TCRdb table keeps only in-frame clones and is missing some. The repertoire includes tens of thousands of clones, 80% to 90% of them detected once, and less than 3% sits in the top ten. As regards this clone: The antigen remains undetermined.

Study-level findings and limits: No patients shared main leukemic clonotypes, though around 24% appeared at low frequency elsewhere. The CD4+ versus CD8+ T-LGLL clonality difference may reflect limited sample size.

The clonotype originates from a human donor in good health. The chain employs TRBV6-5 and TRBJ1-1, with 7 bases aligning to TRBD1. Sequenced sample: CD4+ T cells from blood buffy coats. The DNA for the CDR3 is TGTGCCAGCAGGACAGGGCGGAACACTGAAGCTTTCTTT. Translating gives CASRTGRNTEAFF.